Shown below are 14 T cell receptor beta chains from a single sample sequenced in a study of early T cells in non-severe SARS-CoV-2 infection. MiXCR was run by TCRdb on the 5' RACE reads, yielding one entry per CDR3 protein. The sample gives about 15,000 distinct CDR3 sequences, around 6.1% of which show up once; 6% to 7% is in the top ten. Here the sequenced sample was whole blood, taken at baseline. The receptors come from an adult who was a healthcare worker with PCR-confirmed SARS-CoV-2 infection or an uninfected control (not recorded which).

This clonotype has a count of ten or more. The chain combines TRBV19 with TRBJ2-7; a weak D match, TRBD1 (6 bases). The CDR3 sequence is 17 residues long. In germline, CDR1 is LNHDA, CDR2 SQIVND (reference sequence). V lost 3 bases and J 2 bases, leaving 20 bases between the germline ends. DNA for the CDR3: TGTGCCAGTAGTATTCGCGTGGGCGGACAGAACACCTACGAGCAGTACTTC. The encoded protein is CASSIRVGGQNTYEQYF.

There are many counts of this clonotype. This rearrangement joins TRBV19 to TRBJ1-5; D remains ambiguous. V was pared by 3 bases and J by 4 bases, with 10 bases between. Germline V gene data show CDR1 as LNHDA and CDR2 as SQIVND (reference sequence). The CDR3 sequence is 14 residues long. Here the CDR3 DNA reads TGTGCCAGTAGTATGTCAGGTCTAAATCAGCCCCAGCATTTT. Protein product: CASSMSGLNQPQHF.

This clonotype was found once. The V call is TRBV11-3, the J call TRBJ2-5, with 8 bases fitting TRBD1. V shed 4 bases, J shed 8 bases, and the junction held 12 bases outside the gene matches. The V gene's germline CDR1 is SGHNT and CDR2 YENEEA. The CDR3 contains 15 residues. The CDR3 coding sequence is TGTGCCAGCAGCTACCAGACAGGGCAGGGGGCCACCCAGTACTTC. It specifies CASSYQTGQGATQYF.

This clonotype was observed at least ten times. The chain uses TRBV7-2 and TRBJ1-2; D call uncertain. V was pared by 2 bases and J by 5 bases, with 15 bases between. CDR3 length: 15 amino acids. Germline assignment: CDR1 SGHTA and CDR2 FQGNSA. CDR3 amino acids: CASSLRSEWGYGYTF. CDR3 DNA sequence: TGTGCCAGCAGCTTAAGGTCGGAGTGGGGTTATGGCTACACCTTC.

The sample holds many counts of this clonotype. The chain combines TRBV4-1 with TRBJ1-1; D is uncertain. The V gene lost 1 base and the J gene lost 4 bases, with 10 bases spanning the gap. CDR3 length equals 14 residues. Germline lookup yields CDR1 MGHRA and CDR2 YSYEKL. Written as DNA, the CDR3 is TGCGCCAGCAGCCAAGTTCTGAGAGGCACTGAAGCTTTCTTT. Protein sequence: CASSQVLRGTEAFF.

The chain is built from TRBV4-3 and TRBJ2-1; 8 nucleotides match TRBD2. The CDR3 loop spans 15 amino acids. Germline CDR1 is LGHNA and CDR2 is YSLEER. J lost 9 bases, V lost 0 bases, and 7 bases had no gene match. As DNA, the CDR3 is TGCGCCAGCAGCCAAGATTTGCGGGGGGTACTTGAGCAGTTCTTC. It is translated as CASSQDLRGVLEQFF.

This clonotype was counted many times. DNA of the CDR3: TGCGCCAGCAGCCGCCGAGGGACTTCTGGGGTGGACTCTAGCACAGATACGCAGTATTTT. It yields the protein CASSRRGTSGVDSSTDTQYF. This chain links TRBV4-1 with TRBJ2-3; tentatively, D is TRBD2 (6 bases). The CDR3 runs to 20 residues. The V end lost 4 bases, the J end lost 0 bases, and 26 bases lay between the germline ends. Germline V gene sequence: CDR1 MGHRA, CDR2 YSYEKL.

This clonotype was seen at least ten times. This rearrangement joins TRBV7-8 to TRBJ2-7; the D call may be TRBD1 or TRBD2 (5 bases each). This CDR3 has 14 residues. The ends were cut back, 5 bases at V and 2 bases at J, with 13 bases in the middle. Germline lookup yields CDR1 SGHVS and CDR2 FQNEAQ. This CDR3 reads CASSPPGRPYEQYF. CDR3 sequence (DNA): TGTGCCAGCAGCCCGCCGGGACGCCCCTACGAGCAGTACTTC. The variable domain in full, completed from reference TRBV7-8 and TRBJ2-7, reads GAGVSQSPRYKVAKRGQDVALRCDPISGHVSLFWYQQALGQGPEFLTYFQNEAQLDKSGLPSDRFFAERPEGSVSTLKIQRTQQEDSAVYLCASSPPGRPYEQYFGPGTRLTVT.

This clonotype showed up just a few times. The chain has TRBV20-1 and TRBJ2-7, with D unresolved. The V gene's germline CDR1 is DFQATT and CDR2 SNEGSKA (reference sequence). The CDR3 extends over 13 amino acids. Trimming removed 5 bases from V and 3 bases from J, with 14 bases in between. The CDR3 DNA sequence: TGCAGTGCTCCAAGCGTCCAGAACTACGAGCAGTACTTC. Its protein product is CSAPSVQNYEQYF.

At least ten counts were recorded for this clonotype. J is TRBJ2-2 and V is TRBV7-8, with D possibly matching TRBD2 (6 bases). This CDR3 contains 14 residues. Trimming pared 4 bases from V and 4 bases from J, leaving 10 bases between. Germline CDR1 reads SGHVS; CDR2 reads FQNEAQ. This CDR3 is CASSSGLFTGELFF. The CDR3 DNA follows: TGTGCCAGCAGCTCGGGACTTTTCACCGGGGAGCTGTTTTTT.

This clonotype has a count of ten or more. V is TRBV7-9 and J is TRBJ1-5; 7 bases line up with TRBD1. This CDR3 is 14 amino acids long. The germline V gene encodes CDR1 SEHNR and CDR2 FQNEAQ (reference sequence). V was pared by 5 bases and J by 5 bases, with 6 bases of the junction left unmatched. The CDR3 spells CASSPTTGDQPQHF. The DNA of the CDR3 is TGTGCCAGCAGCCCTACTACAGGGGATCAGCCCCAGCATTTT.

J is TRBJ1-5 and V is TRBV21-1; the table's D call TRBD1 went unverified against the DNA. TRBV21-1 is shown as a pseudogene. There are 17 residues in the CDR3. The CDR3 sequence is CASSKAPGAYSNQPQHF. The CDR3 DNA is TGTGCCAGCAGCAAAGCGCCGGGGGCCTATAGCAATCAGCCCCAGCATTTT.

This clonotype appeared many times. The V gene is TRBV20-1, the J gene TRBJ1-1; tentatively, D is TRBD1 (6 bases). V was trimmed by 6 bases and J by 4 bases, leaving 15 bases between them. There are 13 residues in the CDR3. From germline, CDR1 is DFQATT and CDR2 SNEGSKA (reference sequence). CDR3 amino acids: CSALGGGGTEAFF. As DNA, the CDR3 is TGCAGTGCCCTCGGTGGAGGGGGCACTGAAGCTTTCTTT.

This clonotype showed up many times. J is TRBJ2-1 and V is TRBV15; D remains ambiguous. CDR3 length equals 20 residues. Between the trimmed V and J ends, which lost 2 bases and 2 bases, there was a span of 25 bases. Germline V gene data show CDR1 as LNHNV and CDR2 as YYDKDF (reference sequence). As DNA, the CDR3 is TGTGCCACCAGCAGACTTCCCCCCTCCGAGGCAGCCAGCCCCTACAATGAGCAGTTCTTC. This sequence encodes CATSRLPPSEAASPYNEQFF.